This entry concerns a single TCR beta chain. This specimen belongs to a study of cytomegalovirus exposure and HLA in healthy donors. PCR amplification relied on 60 Vbeta primers (plus 13 Jbeta primers). TCRdb's table, derived via immunoSEQ multiplex PCR, lists solely in-frame clones and lacks some. The data contain some 200,000 clones, roughly 13% of them seen just once; the ten biggest clones take up under 10%. The CDR3 has 14 residues. Per germline, CDR1 PRHDT and CDR2 FYEKMQ (reference sequence). The V and J ends lost 5 bases and 4 bases respectively, with 14 bases between them. Sequencing used PBMCs. The receptor was isolated from a man aged 50 or older in good health and CMV-seropositive. This rearrangement joins TRBV13 to TRBJ1-2, with D possibly matching TRBD1 (6 bases). Here the CDR3 DNA reads TGTGCCAGCAGCGACAGCGGGGGCGGCTATGGCTACACCTTC. This codes for CASSDSGGGYGYTF.